The clone carrying this T cell receptor beta chain ranks as medium-sized. Its matching antigen is unknown. The sample originates from a study of early T cells in non-severe SARS-CoV-2 infection. General study results and limits: VDJdb-based annotation leaned toward anti-spike CD8 responses and missed private and CD4 specificities.

This CDR3 has 15 amino acids. Losses at the gene ends were 5 bases for V and 6 bases for J; bases not matched to a gene: 12. Individual cDNA molecules were tagged with unique molecular identifiers. TCRdb passed the 5' RACE reads through MiXCR, listing each CDR3 protein once. Of about 48,000 distinct CDR3 sequences in the sample, approximately 5.6% were seen once. The V call is TRBV12-3 or TRBV12-4, the J call TRBJ1-1; 7 bases align to TRBD1. The sequenced sample was whole blood. The TCR comes from an adult who was a healthcare worker with PCR-confirmed SARS-CoV-2 infection or an uninfected control (not recorded which). The CDR3 spells CASSPWTGSVPEAFF. The CDR3 nucleotides are TGTGCCAGCAGTCCCTGGACAGGCTCCGTGCCTGAAGCTTTCTTT.